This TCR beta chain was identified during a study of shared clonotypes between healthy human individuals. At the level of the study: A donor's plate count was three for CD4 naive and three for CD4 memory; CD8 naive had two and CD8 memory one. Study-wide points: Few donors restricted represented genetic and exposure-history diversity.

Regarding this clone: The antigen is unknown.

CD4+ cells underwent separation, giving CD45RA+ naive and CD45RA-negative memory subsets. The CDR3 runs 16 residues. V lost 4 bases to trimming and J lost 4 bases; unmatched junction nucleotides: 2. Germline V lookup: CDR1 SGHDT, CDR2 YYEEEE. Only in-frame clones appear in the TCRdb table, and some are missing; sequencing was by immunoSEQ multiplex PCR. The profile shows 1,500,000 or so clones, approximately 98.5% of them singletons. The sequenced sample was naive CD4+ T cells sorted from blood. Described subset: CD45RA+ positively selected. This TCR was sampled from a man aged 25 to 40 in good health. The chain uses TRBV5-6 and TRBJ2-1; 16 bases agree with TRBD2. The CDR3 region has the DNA TGTGCCAGCAGCGCGGGACTAGCGGGAGGGTACAATGAGCAGTTCTTC. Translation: CASSAGLAGGYNEQFF.